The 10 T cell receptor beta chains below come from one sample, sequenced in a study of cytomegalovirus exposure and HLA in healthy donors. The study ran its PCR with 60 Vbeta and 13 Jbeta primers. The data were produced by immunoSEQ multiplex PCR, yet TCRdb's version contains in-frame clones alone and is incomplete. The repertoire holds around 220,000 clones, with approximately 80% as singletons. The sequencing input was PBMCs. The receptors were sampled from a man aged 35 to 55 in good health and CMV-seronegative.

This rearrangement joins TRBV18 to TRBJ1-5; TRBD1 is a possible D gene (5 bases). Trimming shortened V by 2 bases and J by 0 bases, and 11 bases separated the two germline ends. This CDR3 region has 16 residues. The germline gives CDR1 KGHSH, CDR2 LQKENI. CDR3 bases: TGTGCCAGCTCACCAGGGCAGGGATATAGCAATCAGCCCCAGCATTTT. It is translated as CASSPGQGYSNQPQHF.

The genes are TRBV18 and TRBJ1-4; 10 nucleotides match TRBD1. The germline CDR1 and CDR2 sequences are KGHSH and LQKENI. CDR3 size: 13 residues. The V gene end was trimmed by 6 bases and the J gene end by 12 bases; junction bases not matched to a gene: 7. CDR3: CASSAGTGVQLFF. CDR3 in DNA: TGTGCCAGCTCCGCCGGGACAGGGGTTCAACTGTTTTTT.

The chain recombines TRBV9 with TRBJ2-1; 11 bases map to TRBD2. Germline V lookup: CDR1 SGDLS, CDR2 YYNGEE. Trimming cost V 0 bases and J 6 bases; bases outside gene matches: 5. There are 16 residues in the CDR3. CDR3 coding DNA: TGTGCCAGCAGCGTAGCCCTAGCGGGGGGATCCAATGAGCAGTTCTTC. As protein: CASSVALAGGSNEQFF.

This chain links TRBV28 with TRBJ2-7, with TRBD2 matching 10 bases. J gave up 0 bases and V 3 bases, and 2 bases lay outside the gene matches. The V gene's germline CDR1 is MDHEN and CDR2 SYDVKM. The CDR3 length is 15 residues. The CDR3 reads CASSLTSGLSYEQYF. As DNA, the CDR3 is TGTGCCAGCAGTTTGACTAGCGGGCTCTCCTACGAGCAGTACTTC.

The CDR3 DNA reads TGCAGTGCTAGAGCGGACACTGAAGCTTTCTTT. Translation gives CSARADTEAFF. V gene TRBV20-1 combines with J gene TRBJ1-1; D call uncertain. The CDR3 totals 11 residues. Germline CDR1 reads DFQATT; CDR2 reads SNEGSKA (reference sequence). V gave up 1 base and J gave up 3 bases, with 3 bases separating them.

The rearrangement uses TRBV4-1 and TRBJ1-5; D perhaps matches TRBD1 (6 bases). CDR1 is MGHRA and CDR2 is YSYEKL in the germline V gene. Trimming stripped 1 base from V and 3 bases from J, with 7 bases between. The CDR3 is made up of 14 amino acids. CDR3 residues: CASSQGTVNQPQHF. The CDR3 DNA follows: TGCGCCAGCAGCCAAGGGACAGTCAATCAGCCCCAGCATTTT.

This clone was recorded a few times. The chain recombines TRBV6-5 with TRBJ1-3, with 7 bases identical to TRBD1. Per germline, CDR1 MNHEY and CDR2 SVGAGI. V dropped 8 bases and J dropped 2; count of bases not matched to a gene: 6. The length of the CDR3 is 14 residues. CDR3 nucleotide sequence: TGTGCCAGCGAAATAGGGGGCACTGGAAACACCATATATTTT. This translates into CASEIGGTGNTIYF.

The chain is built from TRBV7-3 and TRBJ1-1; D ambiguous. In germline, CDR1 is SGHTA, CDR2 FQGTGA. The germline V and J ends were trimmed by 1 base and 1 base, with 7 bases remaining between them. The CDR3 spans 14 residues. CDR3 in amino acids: CASSLMAENTEAFF. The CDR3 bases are TGTGCCAGCAGCTTAATGGCTGAGAACACTGAAGCTTTCTTT.

The CDR3 bases are TGTGCCAGCAGCTGGGACACGAACACTGAAGCTTTCTTT. Translated, it gives CASSWDTNTEAFF. The chain uses TRBV5-4 and TRBJ1-1; a weak D match, TRBD1 (6 bases). Looked up from germline, CDR1 is SGHNT and CDR2 is YYREEE (reference sequence). The CDR3 runs 13 residues. The V gene lost 3 bases and the J gene lost 1 base, with 7 bases spanning the gap.

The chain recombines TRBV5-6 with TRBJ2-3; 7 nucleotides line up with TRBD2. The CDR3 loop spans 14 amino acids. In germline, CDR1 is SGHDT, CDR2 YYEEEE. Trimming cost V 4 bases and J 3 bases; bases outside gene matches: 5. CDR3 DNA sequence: TGTGCCAGCAGCATTGGGGAGGGGACAGATACGCAGTATTTT. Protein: CASSIGEGTDTQYF.